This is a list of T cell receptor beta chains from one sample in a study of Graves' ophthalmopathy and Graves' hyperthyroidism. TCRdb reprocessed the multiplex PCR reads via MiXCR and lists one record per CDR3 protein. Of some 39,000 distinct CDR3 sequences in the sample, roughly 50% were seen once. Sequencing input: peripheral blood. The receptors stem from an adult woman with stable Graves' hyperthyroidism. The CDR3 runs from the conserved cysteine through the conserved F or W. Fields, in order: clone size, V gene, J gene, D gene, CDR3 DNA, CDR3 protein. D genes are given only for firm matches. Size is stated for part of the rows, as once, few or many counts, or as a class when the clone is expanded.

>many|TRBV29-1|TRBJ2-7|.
TGCAGCGTTGCCTGGGTGATGGGGGCGTGGGAGCAGTACTTC
CSVAWVMGAWEQYF
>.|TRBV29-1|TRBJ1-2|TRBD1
TGCAGCGCCCAGACAGGGGGCGCATCTGGCTACACCTTC
CSAQTGGASGYTF
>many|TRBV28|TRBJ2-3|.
TGTGCCAGCAGTTTTAGCCTCACAGATACGCAGTATTTT
CASSFSLTDTQYF
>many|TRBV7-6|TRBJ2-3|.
TGTGCCAGCAGCTTAGCGAGCGGTCCTAGCACAGATACGCAGTATTTT
CASSLASGPSTDTQYF
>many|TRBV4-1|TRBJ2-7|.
TGCGCCAGCAGCCAAGGAAGGGGTACCTACGAGCAGTACTTC
CASSQGRGTYEQYF
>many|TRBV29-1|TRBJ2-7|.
TGCAGCGTTGATAACGGGGGCGACGAGCAGTACTTC
CSVDNGGDEQYF
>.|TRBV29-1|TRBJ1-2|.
TGCAGCGCTTCCCAGGGCCTCTATGGCTACACCTTC
CSASQGLYGYTF
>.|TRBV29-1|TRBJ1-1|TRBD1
TGCAGCGTCGGGACAGGGTCCCCCTTGAACACTGAAGCTTTCTTT
CSVGTGSPLNTEAFF
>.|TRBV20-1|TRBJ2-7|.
TGCAGTGCTAGTGGTTTTGGGACTCCCTACGAGCAGTACTTC
CSASGFGTPYEQYF
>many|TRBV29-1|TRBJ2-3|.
TGCAGCGTTGGACAGGACGAAGATACGCAGTATTTT
CSVGQDEDTQYF
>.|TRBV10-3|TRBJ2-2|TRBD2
TGTGCCATCAGTGAGTCGAGGACTAGCGCCACCGGGGAGCTGTTTTTT
CAISESRTSATGELFF
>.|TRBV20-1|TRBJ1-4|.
TGCAGTGCTAGAGTCCGGGGTGATTCTCGGACTAATGAAAAACTGTTTTTT
CSARVRGDSRTNEKLFF
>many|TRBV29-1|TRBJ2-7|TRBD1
TGCAGCGACGGGGGACAGGGGTTCAACGAGCAGTACTTC
CSDGGQGFNEQYF
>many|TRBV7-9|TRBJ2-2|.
TGTGCCAGCAGCCCCGACGGGCACGGGGAGCTGTTTTTT
CASSPDGHGELFF
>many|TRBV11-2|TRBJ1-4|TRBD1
TGTGCCAGCAGCCCCATCAGGGGGAGACGAGAAAAACTGTTTTTT
CASSPIRGRREKLFF
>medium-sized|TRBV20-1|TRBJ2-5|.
TGCAGTGCTAGAGATGGTTTAAGGGCAGGGGAGACCCAGTACTTC
CSARDGLRAGETQYF
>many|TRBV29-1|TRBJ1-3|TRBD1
TGCAGCGTCCGACAGGGGGATGAAAACACCATATATTTT
CSVRQGDENTIYF
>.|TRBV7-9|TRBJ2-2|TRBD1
TGTGCCAGCAGCAGGACAGGGGGCCGGGAGCTGTTTTTT
CASSRTGGRELFF
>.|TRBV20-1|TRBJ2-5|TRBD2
TGCAGTGCTAGAGACCTACTAGCGGGAGGGGGGGGCCAAGAGACCCAGTACTTC
CSARDLLAGGGGQETQYF
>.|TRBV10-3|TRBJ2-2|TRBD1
TGTGCCATCAGATCGGGACAGACGAACACCGGGGAGCTGTTTTTT
CAIRSGQTNTGELFF
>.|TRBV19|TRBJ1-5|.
TGTGCCAGTAGTATAGCGGGGGGGGATCAGCCCCAGCATTTT
CASSIAGGDQPQHF
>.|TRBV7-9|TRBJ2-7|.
TGCGCCAGCAGCTTGGGCTTTCAGTACGGGCAGTACTTC
CASSLGFQYGQYF
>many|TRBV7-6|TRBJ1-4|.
TGTGCCAGCAGCTTGACTGCGGGGAATGAAAAACTGTTTTTT
CASSLTAGNEKLFF
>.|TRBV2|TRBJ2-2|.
TGTGCCAGCATTCCTTCAGGCAGGCCCACCGGGGAGCTGTTTTTT
CASIPSGRPTGELFF